The TCR beta chain under discussion was sequenced for a study of blood T cell repertoires in COVID-19. Study as a whole: The United States, Italy and Spain were the sources of the acute and convalescent COVID-19 samples. T cells, B-cell-depleted T cells, or PBMCs supplied cDNA or gDNA.

Germline CDR1 is MNHEY and CDR2 is SVGAGI. Between the trimmed V and J ends, which lost 5 bases and 5 bases, there was a span of 18 bases. The CDR3 spans 15 residues. This clone was observed once. Authors' processing steps: Using reference gene primer amplification, nucleated cell counts were estimated. Sequencing was performed with immunoSEQ multiplex PCR; in TCRdb, only in-frame clones are kept and a portion is missing. V, J and clone size derive from that table, while D and trimming were established from the DNA sequence. Found here are fewer than 110,000 clones, over 70% of them singletons; the top ten hold over 10%.

The source is a human donor in a cohort sampled during active or convalescent COVID-19. The chain combines TRBV6-5 with TRBJ1-1; a weak D match, TRBD1 (6 bases). Material: peripheral blood. The chain's CDR3 is CASSPPTGFGTEAFF. The CDR3 DNA reads TGTGCCAGCAGTCCCCCCACAGGGTTTGGAACTGAAGCTTTCTTT.